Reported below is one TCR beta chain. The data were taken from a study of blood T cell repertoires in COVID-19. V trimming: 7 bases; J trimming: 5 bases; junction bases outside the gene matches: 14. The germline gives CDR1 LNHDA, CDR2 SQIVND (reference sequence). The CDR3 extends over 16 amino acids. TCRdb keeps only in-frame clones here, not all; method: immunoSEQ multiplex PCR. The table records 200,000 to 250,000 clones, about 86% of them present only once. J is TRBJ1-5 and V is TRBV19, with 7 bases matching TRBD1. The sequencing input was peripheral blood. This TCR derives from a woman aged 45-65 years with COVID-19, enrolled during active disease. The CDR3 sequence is CASTQGGTLQYQPQHF. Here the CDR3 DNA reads TGTGCCAGTACCCAGGGGGGCACTTTACAGTATCAGCCCCAGCATTTT.